The 16 T cell receptor beta chains reported below all come from one sample, sequenced in a study of shared clonotypes between healthy human individuals. Sequencing used immunoSEQ multiplex PCR; TCRdb keeps in-frame clones, though not all of them. The sample holds some 1,600,000 clones, 98% seen once. The sample was naive CD4+ T cells sorted from blood. Sample subset: CD45RA+ positively selected. The source is a man aged 30 to 39 in good health.

The chain employs TRBV7-9 and TRBJ1-1; D remains unclear. This CDR3 is built from 12 residues. CDR1 SEHNR and CDR2 FQNEAQ come from the germline V gene (reference sequence). Trimming left V 5 bases short and J 7 bases short, with 11 bases between. The CDR3 loop is CASSLRQVEAFF. DNA of the CDR3: TGTGCCAGCAGCCTACGACAAGTTGAAGCTTTCTTT.

This clone was seen a single time. The gene calls are TRBV30 and TRBJ2-2; D is unresolved. Per germline, CDR1 GTSNPN and CDR2 SVGIG (reference sequence). Trimming stripped 0 bases from V and 7 bases from J, with 9 bases between. The length of the CDR3 is 13 residues. The CDR3, as DNA: TGTGCCTGGAGTGTTTTGCCGAACGGGGAGCTGTTTTTT. It translates to CAWSVLPNGELFF.

The rearrangement uses TRBV7-8 and TRBJ2-5; tentative D call: TRBD2 (6 bases). This CDR3 has 13 amino acids. Per the germline V gene, CDR1 is SGHVS and CDR2 is FQNEAQ. V lost 8 bases, J lost 4 bases, and 14 bases lay in between. The CDR3 coding sequence is TGTGCCAGCCACGGCGGGGTTCTAGAGACCCAGTACTTC. Protein product: CASHGGVLETQYF.

This chain connects TRBV6-6 to TRBJ2-3; TRBD2 aligns across 7 bases. V trimming: 2 bases; J trimming: 0 bases; junction bases outside the gene matches: 5. The CDR3 runs 16 residues. Germline lookup yields CDR1 MNHNY and CDR2 SVGAGI (reference sequence). The CDR3 reads CASSYSGMISTDTQYF. The CDR3 DNA reads TGTGCCAGCAGTTACAGCGGGATGATTAGCACAGATACGCAGTATTTT.

J is TRBJ2-7 and V is TRBV4-1; 8 bases line up with TRBD1. CDR3 length: 15 residues. Trimming cost V 4 bases and J 5 bases; bases outside gene matches: 10. The germline V gene has CDR1 MGHRA and CDR2 YSYEKL. CDR3 DNA sequence: TGCGCCAGCAGCCGAACCGGGACAGGTCTCAACGAGCAGTACTTC. Translated, it gives CASSRTGTGLNEQYF.

The V call is TRBV10-3, the J call TRBJ1-5; tentatively, D is TRBD1 (6 bases). Trimming left V 0 bases short and J 2 bases short, with 8 bases between. There are 15 residues in the CDR3. Germline V gene data show CDR1 as ENHRY and CDR2 as SYGVKD. CDR3 protein: CAISESKGGNQPQHF. The CDR3 nucleotides read TGTGCCATCAGTGAGTCGAAGGGGGGCAATCAGCCCCAGCATTTT.

The J gene is TRBJ1-2, the V gene TRBV19, with D uncertain. Germline V lookup: CDR1 LNHDA, CDR2 SQIVND (reference sequence). Deletions cut 0 bases from V and 4 bases from J, with 12 bases between. The CDR3 has 15 residues. Here the CDR3 reads CASSIDTAGSYGYTF. CDR3 nucleotide sequence: TGTGCCAGTAGTATAGACACGGCGGGGTCCTATGGCTACACCTTC.

The chain joins TRBV7-7 to TRBJ2-1, with TRBD2 matching over 9 bases. Germline-derived CDR1 and CDR2 are SSHAT and FNYEAQ (reference sequence). The CDR3 is made up of 15 amino acids. J gave up 4 bases and V 3 bases, and 4 bases lay outside the gene matches. The CDR3 bases are TGTGCCAGCAGCTTTCGACTAGCGGCATACAATGAGCAGTTCTTC. Protein product: CASSFRLAAYNEQFF.

This chain uses TRBV18 with TRBJ1-4; possibly TRBD1 for D (5 bases). Germline CDR1 and CDR2: KGHSH and LQKENI. This CDR3 has 13 amino acids. V lost 6 bases to trimming and J lost 8 bases, with 13 bases between them. The CDR3 loop is CASSAGWEEKLFF. The CDR3 bases are TGTGCCAGCTCGGCAGGGTGGGAAGAAAAACTGTTTTTT.

V is TRBV7-8 and J is TRBJ2-7; D not certain. The CDR3 contains 15 residues. Trimming cost V 2 bases and J 1 base, with 12 bases left between them. In germline, CDR1 is SGHVS, CDR2 FQNEAQ. As DNA, the CDR3 is TGTGCCAGCAGCTTATTACGGGTCAGGTCCTACGAGCAGTACTTC. It translates to CASSLLRVRSYEQYF.

V usage is TRBV25-1 and J usage is TRBJ2-1; D gene uncertain. In germline, CDR1 is MGHDK, CDR2 SYGVNS. V lost 0 bases and J lost 10, with 10 bases in between. The CDR3 is made up of 13 amino acids. The CDR3 DNA follows: TGTGCCAGCAGTGAATATCCTAGGATCGAGCAGTTCTTC. The encoded protein is CASSEYPRIEQFF.

The chain links TRBV7-9 to TRBJ2-3; 13 bases are a match to TRBD2. The ends lost 3 bases at V and 3 bases at J; junction bases unmatched: 9. CDR1 and CDR2 (germline): SEHNR, FQNEAQ (reference sequence). The CDR3 runs 18 residues. The CDR3 is CASSFTIGLAGVTDTQYF. CDR3 bases: TGTGCCAGCAGCTTCACAATCGGACTAGCGGGAGTTACAGATACGCAGTATTTT.

The chain employs TRBV14 and TRBJ1-2, with D tentatively TRBD1 (5 bases). The CDR3 runs to 16 residues. Trimming took 4 bases from V and 1 from J, leaving 16 bases between them. The germline gives CDR1 SGHDN, CDR2 FVKESK. CDR3 coding DNA: TGTGCCAGCAGCCGACGGGGGTCGCAGGATAACTATGGCTACACCTTC. Its protein is CASSRRGSQDNYGYTF.

CDR3 DNA: TGTGCCACCTCTCGAGGTAGGCGGGTCCCCAATGAGCAGTTCTTC. Translation gives CATSRGRRVPNEQFF. The chain joins TRBV2 to TRBJ2-1; a possible D gene is TRBD2 (5 bases). The CDR3 spans 15 residues. The germline V and J ends were trimmed by 10 bases and 6 bases, with 22 bases remaining between them. CDR1 and CDR2 (germline): SNHLY, FYNNEI. The full variable domain, in which reference TRBV2 and TRBJ2-1 provide the parts outside the CDR3, is EPEVTQTPSHQVTQMGQEVILRCVPISNHLYFYWYRQILGQKVEFLVSFYNNEISEKSEIFDDQFSVERPDGSNFTLKIRSTKLEDSAMYFCATSRGRRVPNEQFFGPGTRLTVL.

The V gene is TRBV19, the J gene TRBJ2-7; D is tentatively TRBD1 or TRBD2 (5 bases each). Germline assignment: CDR1 LNHDA and CDR2 SQIVND (reference sequence). The CDR3 consists of 13 residues. The V end was cut by 5 bases, the J end by 3 bases, with 11 bases between. The CDR3 nucleotides read TGTGCCAGTAGTCGGGGACCGCTCTACGAGCAGTACTTC. Translation: CASSRGPLYEQYF.

In this sample, this clone turned up once. V is TRBV7-6 and J is TRBJ2-5; TRBD1 aligns across 9 bases. The germline V gene encodes CDR1 SGHVS and CDR2 FNYEAQ. Losses at the gene ends were 4 bases for V and 5 bases for J; bases not matched to a gene: 5. This CDR3 spans 14 amino acids. The CDR3, as DNA: TGTGCCAGCAGCTCGGACAGGGGAGGGGAGACCCAGTACTTC. It specifies CASSSDRGGETQYF. Full variable domain (missing parts from reference TRBV7-6 and TRBJ2-5): GAGVSQSPRYKVTKRGQDVALRCDPISGHVSLYWYRQALGQGPEFLTYFNYEAQQDKSGLPNDRFSAERPEGSISTLTIQRTEQRDSAMYRCASSSDRGGETQYFGPGTRLLVL.